The 30 T cell receptor beta chains listed next were all sequenced from one sample in a study of cytomegalovirus exposure and HLA in healthy donors. Assay used: immunoSEQ multiplex PCR; TCRdb lists only in-frame clones, some missing. The table shows about 220,000 clones, with 70% to 90% occurring only once. The specimen was PBMCs. All receptors derive from a woman aged 18-29 years in good health and CMV-seronegative.

This clone occurred a few times. The V call is TRBV19, the J call TRBJ2-1; 8 nucleotides line up with TRBD2. Germline-derived CDR1 and CDR2 are LNHDA and SQIVND (reference sequence). The J segment lost 0 bases and the V segment lost 6 bases, leaving 4 bases of the junction unmatched. The CDR3 runs to 15 residues. This CDR3 reads CASRISGSSYNEQFF. The DNA of the CDR3 is TGTGCCAGTAGGATCAGCGGGAGCTCCTACAATGAGCAGTTCTTC.

V usage is TRBV10-3 and J usage is TRBJ2-7; D unresolved. The CDR3 runs to 12 residues. V lost 2 bases, J lost 5 bases, and 7 bases lay in between. The germline V gene has CDR1 ENHRY and CDR2 SYGVKD. The CDR3 DNA follows: TGTGCCATCAGTGAGGTACAGAACGAGCAGTACTTC. Its protein is CAISEVQNEQYF.

This chain joins TRBV13 and TRBJ2-3, with 14 bases identical to TRBD2. Germline CDR1 is PRHDT and CDR2 is FYEKMQ (reference sequence). V lost 7 bases, J lost 3 bases, and 12 bases stayed unmatched. CDR3 size: 18 residues. The CDR3 bases are TGTGCCAGCACCAGATTCGGTGGACTAGCGGGAGGTACAGATACGCAGTATTTT. Translated, it gives CASTRFGGLAGGTDTQYF.

The V call is TRBV5-1, the J call TRBJ2-5; 9 bases fit TRBD1. Trimming cost V 4 bases and J 4 bases; bases outside gene matches: 8. The CDR3 loop spans 15 amino acids. Germline V gene sequence: CDR1 SGHRS, CDR2 YFSETQ. CDR3 sequence: CASSAGTGFLETQYF. In DNA form, the CDR3 reads TGCGCCAGCAGCGCGGGGACAGGGTTTCTAGAGACCCAGTACTTC.

The chain uses TRBV5-1 and TRBJ1-1, with no clear D. The CDR3 has 17 amino acids. From germline, CDR1 is SGHRS and CDR2 YFSETQ. The V end lost 0 bases, the J end lost 1 base, and 16 bases lay between the germline ends. The CDR3 loop reads CASSLAGIIGRNTEAFF. The CDR3 DNA is TGCGCCAGCAGCTTGGCCGGGATAATAGGAAGGAACACTGAAGCTTTCTTT.

This clone was counted once. In nucleotides, the CDR3 is TGCGCCAGCAGACGGGACAGGGACACTGAAGCTTTCTTT. Its translation: CASRRDRDTEAFF. The chain combines TRBV10-1 with TRBJ1-1, with 9 bases that match TRBD1. CDR1 WNHNN and CDR2 SYGVQD come from the germline V gene (reference sequence). V lost 6 bases and J lost 3; bases outside the gene matches: 2. The CDR3 consists of 13 residues.

This clone is a singleton in its sample. Compared with germline, one end of the junction differs, possibly owing to a read error. The V and J genes are TRBV7-2 and TRBJ2-2; 11 positions agree with TRBD2. The CDR3 has 16 amino acids. From germline, CDR1 is SGHTA and CDR2 FQGNSA. CDR3 nucleotide sequence: TGTGCCAGCAGGTTAGCGGGAGGGGCGAACACCGGGGAGCTGTTTTTT. Its translation: CASRLAGGANTGELFF.

This chain connects TRBV28 to TRBJ1-4; TRBD1 might be the D (5 bases). The CDR3 consists of 15 residues. Germline lookup yields CDR1 MDHEN and CDR2 SYDVKM. Trimming stripped 6 bases from V and 2 bases from J, with 13 bases between. In DNA, the CDR3 is TGTGCCAGCAGCCCTACAGGCTGGACTAATGAAAAACTGTTTTTT. Translating it yields CASSPTGWTNEKLFF.

V gene TRBV2 combines with J gene TRBJ1-2; no firm D call. The CDR3 runs 13 residues. V gave up 4 bases and J gave up 4 bases, with 10 bases separating them. CDR1 and CDR2 (germline): SNHLY, FYNNEI. CDR3: CASSAAGSYGYTF. CDR3 DNA sequence: TGTGCCAGCAGTGCGGCAGGTTCCTATGGCTACACCTTC.

A few counts support this clone. The rearrangement links TRBV19 to TRBJ1-4, with a possible D match to TRBD1 (6 bases). Germline CDR1 and CDR2: LNHDA and SQIVND (reference sequence). V lost 7 bases, J lost 0 bases, and 12 bases lay in between. This CDR3 spans 15 amino acids. The CDR3 DNA reads TGTGCCAGTAATCGGGGGGCCGCAACTAATGAAAAACTGTTTTTT. Translated, it gives CASNRGAATNEKLFF.

Of note for this clone: The sample carries other DNA sequences with the same CDR3. V and J are TRBV5-1 and TRBJ2-3, with D unresolved. The V end was cut by 0 bases, the J end by 0 bases, with 5 bases between. CDR3 length: 14 amino acids. The V gene's germline CDR1 is SGHRS and CDR2 YFSETQ. The DNA for the CDR3 is TGCGCCAGCAGCTTGGGGAGAAGCACAGATACGCAGTATTTT. It encodes CASSLGRSTDTQYF.

This sequence joins TRBV5-5 and TRBJ2-5; D is possibly TRBD2 (6 bases). V lost 0 bases, J lost 5 bases, and 11 bases lay in between. The CDR3 covers 14 residues. Germline assignment: CDR1 SGHKS and CDR2 YYEKEE (reference sequence). This CDR3 reads CASSLELAWETQYF. CDR3 DNA sequence: TGTGCCAGCAGCTTGGAACTAGCTTGGGAGACCCAGTACTTC.

V gene TRBV27 combines with J gene TRBJ2-1; D gene unclear. This CDR3 spans 13 amino acids. Trimming pared 6 bases from V and 5 bases from J, leaving 11 bases between. Germline CDR1 is MNHEY and CDR2 is SMNVEV (reference sequence). The chain's CDR3 is CASRDGSNNEQFF. The CDR3 DNA sequence: TGTGCCAGCAGAGACGGGTCAAACAATGAGCAGTTCTTC.

The rearrangement joins TRBV28 to TRBJ2-3; 7 bases align to TRBD1. The CDR3 extends over 16 amino acids. Trimming cost V 6 bases and J 2 bases; bases outside gene matches: 11. Germline-derived CDR1 and CDR2 are MDHEN and SYDVKM. The CDR3 here is CASSDSRGSLTDTQYF. CDR3 DNA sequence: TGTGCCAGCAGCGACTCCAGGGGGAGTCTCACAGATACGCAGTATTTT.

The chain is built from TRBV9 and TRBJ2-6; D remains ambiguous. The V gene's germline CDR1 is SGDLS and CDR2 YYNGEE. V shed 3 bases and J shed 1 base, with 11 bases lying between them. CDR3 size: 16 residues. CDR3 bases: TGTGCCAGCAGCGGAGTAAGCCCATCTGGGGCCAACGTCCTGACTTTC. Translating it yields CASSGVSPSGANVLTF.

This chain joins TRBV4-3 and TRBJ2-3; 7 nucleotides agree with TRBD1. The germline CDR1 and CDR2 sequences are LGHNA and YSLEER. This CDR3 comprises 16 residues. J lost 0 bases, V lost 7 bases, and 10 bases had no gene match. CDR3 sequence (DNA): TGCGCCAGCATACTCCTCCGGGACAGCAGCACAGATACGCAGTATTTT. This translates into CASILLRDSSTDTQYF.

The V and J genes are TRBV19 and TRBJ1-2, with TRBD1 matching 7 bases. The CDR3 runs 13 residues. CDR1 LNHDA and CDR2 SQIVND come from the germline V gene (reference sequence). V was pared by 4 bases and J by 7 bases, with 6 bases of the junction left unmatched. In DNA form, the CDR3 reads TGTGCCAGTAGTAAACAGGGGTTAGGTGGCTACACCTTC. It translates to CASSKQGLGGYTF.

V gene TRBV30 combines with J gene TRBJ2-7, with D possibly TRBD1 on 5 matching bases. This CDR3 contains 12 residues. V was cut by 4 bases and J by 1 base, with 8 bases left in between. Germline CDR1 GTSNPN, CDR2 SVGIG (reference sequence). The CDR3: CAWTGPSYEQYF. CDR3 coding DNA: TGTGCCTGGACAGGGCCATCCTACGAGCAGTACTTC.

The chain couples TRBV7-2 to TRBJ2-5; a weak D match, TRBD2 (6 bases). Trimming left V 5 bases short and J 10 bases short, with 11 bases between. The CDR3 is 11 residues long. Germline assignment: CDR1 SGHTA and CDR2 FQGNSA. DNA of the CDR3: TGTGCCAGCAGCGGACGGGGGAGCCAGTACTTC. This gives the protein CASSGRGSQYF.

This clone has a single count. V and J are TRBV27 and TRBJ1-1; D may be TRBD1 (5 bases). In germline, CDR1 is MNHEY, CDR2 SMNVEV (reference sequence). V was shortened by 2 bases and J by 3 bases, with 13 bases between the two germline ends. The CDR3 covers 15 residues. The CDR3 DNA reads as TGTGCCAGCAGTTTAACTGGGGACTTCTACACTGAAGCTTTCTTT. Translated: CASSLTGDFYTEAFF.

The chain couples TRBV5-6 to TRBJ2-7, with a possible D match to TRBD2 (6 bases). The CDR3 length is 14 residues. Trimming stripped 4 bases from V and 0 bases from J, with 11 bases between. The V gene's germline CDR1 is SGHDT and CDR2 YYEEEE. In DNA form, the CDR3 reads TGTGCCAGCAGCGGGCTAGCGAGCTCCTACGAGCAGTACTTC. Amino acids: CASSGLASSYEQYF.

The chain couples TRBV11-2 to TRBJ1-3; the D is unclear. The CDR3 is made up of 12 amino acids. Germline CDR1 SGHAT, CDR2 FQNNGV. Trimming removed 3 bases from V and 4 bases from J, with 4 bases in between. Written as DNA, the CDR3 is TGTGCCAGCAGCTTCTCCGGAAACACCATATATTTT. Encoded protein: CASSFSGNTIYF.

The chain carries TRBV4-3 and TRBJ1-1; D not resolved. Germline loops: CDR1 LGHNA, CDR2 YSLEER. The CDR3 is 15 residues long. Trimming removed 0 bases from V and 1 base from J, with 9 bases in between. The CDR3 is CASSQDISGNTEAFF. The CDR3 region has the DNA TGCGCCAGCAGCCAAGATATCTCGGGGAACACTGAAGCTTTCTTT.

The rearrangement uses TRBV7-9 and TRBJ2-3, with D perhaps TRBD1 (6 bases). V lost 5 bases to trimming and J lost 4 bases, with 13 bases between them. The CDR3 is 14 residues long. The germline gives CDR1 SEHNR, CDR2 FQNEAQ (reference sequence). In nucleotides, the CDR3 is TGTGCCAGCAGCCAACACAGGGATGCAGATACGCAGTATTTT. Protein: CASSQHRDADTQYF.

The chain links TRBV27 to TRBJ1-5, with D possibly being TRBD1 (5 bases). Germline-derived CDR1 and CDR2 are MNHEY and SMNVEV (reference sequence). This CDR3 contains 13 residues. The V end lost 6 bases, the J end lost 3 bases, and 9 bases lay between the germline ends. The CDR3 region is CASRRGVNQPQHF. The DNA for the CDR3 is TGTGCCAGCAGACGGGGGGTCAATCAGCCCCAGCATTTT.

A word on this clone: Additional DNA sequences in this sample encode the identical CDR3. The V and J genes are TRBV19 and TRBJ2-7; 10 nucleotides match TRBD1. CDR1 and CDR2 (germline): LNHDA, SQIVND (reference sequence). Trimming removed 3 bases from V and 2 bases from J; junction bases left unmatched: 4. The CDR3 is made up of 15 amino acids. The CDR3 DNA reads TGTGCCAGTAGTATTTCCGGACAGGGGGCCTACGAGCAGTACTTC. Translation gives CASSISGQGAYEQYF.

The chain links TRBV7-9 to TRBJ2-1; 7 positions match TRBD2. Trimming removed 3 bases from V and 12 bases from J; junction bases left unmatched: 5. The CDR3 covers 12 residues. Germline CDR1 and CDR2: SEHNR and FQNEAQ (reference sequence). Here the CDR3 reads CASSFLAEGQFF. The CDR3, as DNA: TGTGCCAGCAGCTTTCTAGCGGAGGGGCAGTTCTTC.

V usage is TRBV5-4 and J usage is TRBJ2-1, with 11 bases identical to TRBD2. The CDR3 length is 14 residues. After removal of 4 bases from V and 7 bases from J, the junction contained 4 bases not matched to a gene. Germline V gene data show CDR1 as SGHNT and CDR2 as YYREEE (reference sequence). CDR3 nucleotide sequence: TGTGCCAGCAGCCCCGGGACTAGCGGAAATGAGCAGTTCTTC. Translating it yields CASSPGTSGNEQFF.

The V call is TRBV7-9, the J call TRBJ2-7; tentative D call: TRBD1 (6 bases). CDR3 length: 12 amino acids. V was cut by 3 bases and J by 9 bases, with 12 bases left in between. Per germline, CDR1 SEHNR and CDR2 FQNEAQ (reference sequence). CDR3 nucleotides: TGTGCCAGCAGCTTTAAAGGGGGTAGGCAGTACTTC. This codes for CASSFKGGRQYF.

The V call is TRBV11-2, the J call TRBJ2-5; 7 bases agree with TRBD1. In germline, CDR1 is SGHAT, CDR2 FQNNGV. With 5 bases clipped from V and 4 bases from J, the junction kept 10 bases outside the gene matches. This CDR3 region has 15 residues. The CDR3 DNA reads TGTGCCAGCAGCCCTGACAGGGCGGACAGAGAGACCCAGTACTTC. Its protein product is CASSPDRADRETQYF.